These 18 T cell receptor beta chains share one sample of origin, sequenced in a study of shared clonotypes between healthy human individuals. Data came from immunoSEQ multiplex PCR; TCRdb stores just in-frame clones and leaves some out. The sample includes hundreds of thousands of clones, 96% of them seen just once. Naive CD8 cells were CD45RO-negative, positively selected for CCR7, excluding terminally differentiated effector memory CD45RA+ cells. Sequenced sample: naive CD8+ T cells sorted from blood. These receptors originate from a man aged 25-45 years in good health.

This clone has just one count. V gene TRBV11-2 combines with J gene TRBJ1-1; no clear D gene. Deletions cut 2 bases from V and 1 base from J, with 11 bases between. The CDR3 length is 15 residues. Looked up from germline, CDR1 is SGHAT and CDR2 is FQNNGV. In nucleotides, the CDR3 is TGTGCCAGCAGCTTATTGGGTCATCCGAACACTGAAGCTTTCTTT. This gives the protein CASSLLGHPNTEAFF.

The rearrangement links TRBV12-5 to TRBJ2-7; D is ambiguous. This CDR3 is built from 12 residues. Trimming shortened V by 0 bases and J by 5 bases, and 5 bases separated the two germline ends. Germline lookup yields CDR1 LGHNT and CDR2 FRNRAP. CDR3 DNA: TGTGCTAGTGGTTTGGTACCCCACGAGCAGTACTTC. It specifies CASGLVPHEQYF.

This chain connects TRBV27 to TRBJ2-1, with D tentatively TRBD1 (6 bases). Germline V lookup: CDR1 MNHEY, CDR2 SMNVEV (reference sequence). The V end was cut by 8 bases, the J end by 2 bases, with 16 bases between. The CDR3 has 15 residues. The CDR3 nucleotides read TGTGCCAGCCAAGGGGGATCCATAACCTACAATGAGCAGTTCTTC. This sequence encodes CASQGGSITYNEQFF.

This clone was found once. This sequence joins TRBV4-2 and TRBJ1-1; D remains unclear. The CDR3 spans 16 residues. Germline loops: CDR1 LGHNA, CDR2 YNFKEQ. The V and J ends lost 3 bases and 3 bases respectively, with 17 bases between them. The CDR3 nucleotides are TGTGCCAGCAGCCAGGCCCGTGCTGGGCTCGACACTGAAGCTTTCTTT. It translates to CASSQARAGLDTEAFF.

The chain has TRBV27 and TRBJ2-1; D unclear. V shed 5 bases and J shed 6 bases, with 5 bases lying between them. CDR3 length: 11 residues. Germline CDR1 and CDR2: MNHEY and SMNVEV (reference sequence). In DNA form, the CDR3 reads TGTGCCAGCAGTAACTTCAATGAGCAGTTCTTC. Translating it yields CASSNFNEQFF.

As regards this clone: At one end, the junction sequence differs from germline, possibly due to a read error. The V and J genes are TRBV7-9 and TRBJ2-5, with D uncertain. The CDR3 covers 15 residues. Germline V CDR1 and CDR2: SEHNR, FQNEAQ (reference sequence). CDR3 amino acids: CTSSLFSQNQETQYF. The DNA of the CDR3 is TGTACCAGCAGCTTATTCTCTCAGAACCAAGAGACCCAGTACTTC.

The rearrangement links TRBV7-3 to TRBJ2-1; D is unclear. The CDR3 has 14 residues. CDR1 is SGHTA, CDR2 FQGTGA, per germline. Trimming cost V 1 base and J 5 bases, with 9 bases left between them. In DNA form, the CDR3 reads TGTGCCAGCAGCTTAAACCCAGAAAACAATGAGCAGTTCTTC. Amino acid sequence: CASSLNPENNEQFF.

The V call is TRBV7-9, the J call TRBJ2-5; 7 bases agree with TRBD1. J gave up 7 bases and V 5 bases, and 16 bases lay outside the gene matches. The CDR3 spans 16 residues. Germline V lookup: CDR1 SEHNR, CDR2 FQNEAQ (reference sequence). The CDR3 reads CASSIRRTGPEGTQYF. Written as DNA, the CDR3 is TGTGCCAGCAGCATCAGACGGACAGGCCCCGAGGGGACCCAGTACTTC.

Concerning this clone itself: Other nucleotide sequences in the sample specify the same CDR3. This chain uses TRBV27 with TRBJ1-1; 8 nucleotides line up with TRBD1. Germline loops: CDR1 MNHEY, CDR2 SMNVEV (reference sequence). The J segment lost 0 bases and the V segment lost 5 bases, leaving 5 bases of the junction unmatched. The CDR3 runs to 15 residues. The CDR3 is CASSPGTGLNTEAFF. The DNA for the CDR3 is TGTGCCAGCAGTCCCGGGACAGGATTGAACACTGAAGCTTTCTTT.

The V and J genes are TRBV29-1 and TRBJ2-1, with 8 bases identical to TRBD2. From germline, CDR1 is SQVTM and CDR2 ANQGSEA. J was trimmed by 4 bases and V by 5 bases; bases with no gene match: 10. The CDR3 runs to 15 residues. For the CDR3, the DNA is TGCAGCGTTCTTCTTGCGGGAGGCACTTACAATGAGCAGTTCTTC. This codes for CSVLLAGGTYNEQFF.

This chain uses TRBV7-9 with TRBJ1-2, with 8 nucleotides matching TRBD1. The junction had 7 bases not matched to a gene; V was cut back by 1 base and J by 0 bases. The CDR3 consists of 17 residues. The V gene's germline CDR1 is SEHNR and CDR2 FQNEAQ (reference sequence). The CDR3, as DNA: TGTGCCAGCAGCTTAGGGTGGACAGGGACCTCTAACTATGGCTACACCTTC. Protein product: CASSLGWTGTSNYGYTF.

This clone was seen a handful of times. The chain has TRBV6-1 and TRBJ1-2, with unresolved D. Germline V gene data show CDR1 as MNHNS and CDR2 as SASEGT. The CDR3 spans 10 residues. Trimming pared 6 bases from V and 4 bases from J, leaving 3 bases between. CDR3 protein: CASRSYGYTF. The CDR3 nucleotides read TGTGCCAGCAGGAGCTATGGCTACACCTTC.

This chain uses TRBV27 with TRBJ2-1, with TRBD2 matching 14 bases. The CDR3 has 15 residues. Trimming cost V 5 bases and J 8 bases; bases outside gene matches: 5. Germline CDR1 and CDR2: MNHEY and SMNVEV (reference sequence). The CDR3 nucleotides read TGTGCCAGCAGTCCCCCGGGACTAGCGGGAGATGAGCAGTTCTTC. It yields the protein CASSPPGLAGDEQFF.

The rearrangement links TRBV27 to TRBJ2-1; the D gene is possibly TRBD2 (6 bases). The CDR3 covers 15 residues. The germline gives CDR1 MNHEY, CDR2 SMNVEV (reference sequence). Trimming removed 3 bases at V and 7 bases at J, with 16 bases between. The CDR3 sequence: CASSFTGEMGNEQFF. The CDR3 DNA sequence: TGTGCCAGCAGTTTCACGGGAGAAATGGGAAATGAGCAGTTCTTC.

V is TRBV19 and J is TRBJ2-7, with D perhaps assigned TRBD1 or TRBD2 (5 bases each). The CDR3 extends over 14 amino acids. CDR1 and CDR2 from the germline V gene are LNHDA and SQIVND (reference sequence). V shed 6 bases and J shed 4 bases, with 16 bases lying between them. Written as DNA, the CDR3 is TGTGCCAGTAGGTTGAGGGACGCCAATTACGAGCAGTACTTC. Residues: CASRLRDANYEQYF.

V and J are TRBV19 and TRBJ2-7, with TRBD2 matching over 12 bases. The CDR3 runs 16 residues. Germline V gives CDR1 LNHDA, CDR2 SQIVND (reference sequence). Losses at the gene ends were 5 bases for V and 5 bases for J; bases not matched to a gene: 10. CDR3 sequence: CASSGLTSGGRNEQYF. The CDR3 DNA sequence: TGTGCCAGTAGTGGACTCACTAGCGGGGGGCGGAACGAGCAGTACTTC.

The chain carries TRBV19 and TRBJ1-1; D gene ambiguous. The CDR3 covers 13 residues. Germline V gives CDR1 LNHDA, CDR2 SQIVND (reference sequence). Trimming removed 1 base at V and 7 bases at J, with 10 bases between. The CDR3 DNA reads TGTGCCAGTAGTATAGGTGGCAGACTTGAAGCTTTCTTT. Translated, it gives CASSIGGRLEAFF.

V usage is TRBV6-1 and J usage is TRBJ2-7; D ambiguous. Germline-derived CDR1 and CDR2 are MNHNS and SASEGT. CDR3 length: 14 residues. V was trimmed by 1 base and J by 6 bases, leaving 13 bases between them. In nucleotides, the CDR3 is TGTGCCAGCAGTGAAGGGTTCTTGTCCGTCGAGCAGTACTTC. It is translated as CASSEGFLSVEQYF.